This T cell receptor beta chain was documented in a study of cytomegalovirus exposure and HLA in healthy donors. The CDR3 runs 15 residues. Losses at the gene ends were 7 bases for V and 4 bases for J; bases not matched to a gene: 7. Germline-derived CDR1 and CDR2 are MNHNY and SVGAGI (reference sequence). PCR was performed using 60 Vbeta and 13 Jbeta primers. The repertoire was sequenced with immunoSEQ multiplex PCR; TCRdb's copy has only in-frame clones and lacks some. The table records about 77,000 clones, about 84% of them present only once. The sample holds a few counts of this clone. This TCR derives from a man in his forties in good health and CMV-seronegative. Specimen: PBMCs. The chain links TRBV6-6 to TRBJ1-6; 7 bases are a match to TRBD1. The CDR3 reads CASTRQGTYNSPLHF. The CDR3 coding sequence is TGTGCCAGCACCCGACAGGGAACTTATAATTCACCCCTCCACTTT.